This T cell receptor beta chain was captured in a study of blood T cell repertoires in COVID-19. Overall study: PBMCs, B-cell-depleted T cells, or T cells provided the cDNA or gDNA that made up the material.

This clone was detected a few times. Germline V lookup: CDR1 LGHNA, CDR2 YSLEER. J was trimmed by 8 bases and V by 2 bases; bases with no gene match: 3. The CDR3 spans 14 residues. Measured with immunoSEQ multiplex PCR; TCRdb has only the in-frame clones, and not every one. Of about 220,000 clones listed, 80% are singletons. The sequenced sample was peripheral blood. The chain links TRBV4-3 to TRBJ2-1; 10 bases are shared with TRBD2. The receptor's source is a woman between 65 and 79 years old with acute or convalescent COVID-19. The CDR3 nucleotides read TGCGCCAGCAGCCAACTAACTAGCGGGGATGAGCAGTTCTTC. Translated: CASSQLTSGDEQFF.